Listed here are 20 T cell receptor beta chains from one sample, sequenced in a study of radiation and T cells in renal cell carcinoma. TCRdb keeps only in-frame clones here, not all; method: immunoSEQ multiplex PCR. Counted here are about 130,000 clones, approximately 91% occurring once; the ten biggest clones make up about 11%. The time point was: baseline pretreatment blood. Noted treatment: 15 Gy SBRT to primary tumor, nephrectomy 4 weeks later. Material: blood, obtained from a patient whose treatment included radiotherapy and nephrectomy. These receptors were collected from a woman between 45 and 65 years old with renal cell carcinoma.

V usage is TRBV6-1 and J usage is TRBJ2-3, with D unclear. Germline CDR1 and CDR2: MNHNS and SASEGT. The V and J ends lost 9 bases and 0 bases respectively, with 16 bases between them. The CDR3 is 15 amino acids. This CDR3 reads CASKPIRSSTDTQYF. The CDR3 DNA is TGTGCCAGTAAACCGATTCGCTCTAGCACAGATACGCAGTATTTT.

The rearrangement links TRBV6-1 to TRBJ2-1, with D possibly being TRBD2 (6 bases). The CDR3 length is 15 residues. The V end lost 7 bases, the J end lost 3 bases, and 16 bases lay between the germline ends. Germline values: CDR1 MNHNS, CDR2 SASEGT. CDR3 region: CASNSDGGNYNEQFF. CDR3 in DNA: TGTGCCAGCAATTCGGACGGGGGTAACTACAATGAGCAGTTCTTC.

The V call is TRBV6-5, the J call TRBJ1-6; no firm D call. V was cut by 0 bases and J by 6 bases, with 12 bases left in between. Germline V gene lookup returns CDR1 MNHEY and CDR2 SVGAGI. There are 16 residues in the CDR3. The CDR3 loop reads CASSYSGRYSNSPLHF. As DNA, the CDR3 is TGTGCCAGCAGTTACTCCGGACGGTACTCTAATTCACCCCTCCACTTT.

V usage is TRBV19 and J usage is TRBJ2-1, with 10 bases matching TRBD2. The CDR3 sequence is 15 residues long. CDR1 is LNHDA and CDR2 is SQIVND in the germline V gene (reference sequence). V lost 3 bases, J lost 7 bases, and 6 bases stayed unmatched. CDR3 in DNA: TGTGCCAGTAGTATGGGAGCGGGGGGGCGAAATGAGCAGTTCTTC. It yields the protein CASSMGAGGRNEQFF.

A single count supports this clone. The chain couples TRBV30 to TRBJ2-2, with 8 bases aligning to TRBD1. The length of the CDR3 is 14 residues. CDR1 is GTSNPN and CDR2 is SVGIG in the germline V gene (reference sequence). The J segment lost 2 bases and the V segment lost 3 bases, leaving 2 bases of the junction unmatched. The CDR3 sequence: CAWRSGGNTGELFF. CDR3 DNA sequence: TGTGCCTGGAGGTCAGGGGGCAACACCGGGGAGCTGTTTTTT.

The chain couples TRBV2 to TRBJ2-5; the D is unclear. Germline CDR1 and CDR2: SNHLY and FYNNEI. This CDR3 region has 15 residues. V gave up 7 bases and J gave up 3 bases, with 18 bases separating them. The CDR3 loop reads CASTQTIIGEETQYF. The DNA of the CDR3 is TGTGCCAGCACTCAAACTATAATTGGGGAAGAGACCCAGTACTTC.

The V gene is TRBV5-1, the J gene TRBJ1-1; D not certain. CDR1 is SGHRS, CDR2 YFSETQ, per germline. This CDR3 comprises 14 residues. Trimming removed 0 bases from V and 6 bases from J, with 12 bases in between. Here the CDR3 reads CASSLVASGSEAFF. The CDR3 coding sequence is TGCGCCAGCAGCTTGGTGGCCAGTGGGTCTGAAGCTTTCTTT.

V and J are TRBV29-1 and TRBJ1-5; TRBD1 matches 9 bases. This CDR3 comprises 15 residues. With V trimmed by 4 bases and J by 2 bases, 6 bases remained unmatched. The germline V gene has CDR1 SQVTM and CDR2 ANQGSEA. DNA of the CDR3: TGCAGCGTTGGGGGGGACAGGGCTGGCAATCAGCCCCAGCATTTT. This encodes CSVGGDRAGNQPQHF.

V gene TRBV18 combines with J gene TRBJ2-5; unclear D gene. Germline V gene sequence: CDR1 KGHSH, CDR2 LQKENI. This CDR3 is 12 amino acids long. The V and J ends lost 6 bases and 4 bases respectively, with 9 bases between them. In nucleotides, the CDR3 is TGTGCCAGCTCCTCTCTCCGAGAGACCCAGTACTTC. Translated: CASSSLRETQYF.

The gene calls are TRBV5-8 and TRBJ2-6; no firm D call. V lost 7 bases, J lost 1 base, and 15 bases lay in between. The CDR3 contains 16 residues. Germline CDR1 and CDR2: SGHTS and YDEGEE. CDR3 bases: TGTGCCAGCGCCCTGGAACCGCTTTCTGGGGCCAACGTCCTGACTTTC. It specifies CASALEPLSGANVLTF.

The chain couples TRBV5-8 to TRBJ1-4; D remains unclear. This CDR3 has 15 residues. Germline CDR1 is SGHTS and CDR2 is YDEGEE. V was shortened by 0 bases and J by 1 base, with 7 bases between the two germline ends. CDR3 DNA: TGTGCCAGCAGCTTGGGGTCGGAAACTAATGAAAAACTGTTTTTT. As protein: CASSLGSETNEKLFF.

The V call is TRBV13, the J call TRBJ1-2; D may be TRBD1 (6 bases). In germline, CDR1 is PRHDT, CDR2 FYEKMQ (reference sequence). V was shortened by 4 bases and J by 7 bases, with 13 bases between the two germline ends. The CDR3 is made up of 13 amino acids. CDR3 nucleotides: TGTGCCAGCAGCTCATGGGGGCCTACTGGCTACACCTTC. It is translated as CASSSWGPTGYTF.

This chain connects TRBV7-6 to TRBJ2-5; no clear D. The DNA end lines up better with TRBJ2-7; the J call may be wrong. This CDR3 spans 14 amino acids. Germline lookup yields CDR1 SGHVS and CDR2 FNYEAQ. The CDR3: CASSLEDGSYEQYF. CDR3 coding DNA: TGTGCCAGCAGCTTAGAGGACGGCTCCTACGAGCAGTACTTC.

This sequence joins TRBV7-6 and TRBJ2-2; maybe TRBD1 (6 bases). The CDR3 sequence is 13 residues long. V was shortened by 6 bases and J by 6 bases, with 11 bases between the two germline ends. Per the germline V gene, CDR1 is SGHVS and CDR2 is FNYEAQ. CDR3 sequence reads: CASSSQGPGELFF. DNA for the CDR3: TGTGCCAGCAGTTCACAGGGTCCCGGGGAGCTGTTTTTT. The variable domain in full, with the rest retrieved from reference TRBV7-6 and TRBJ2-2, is GAGVSQSPRYKVTKRGQDVALRCDPISGHVSLYWYRQALGQGPEFLTYFNYEAQQDKSGLPNDRFSAERPEGSISTLTIQRTEQRDSAMYRCASSSQGPGELFFGEGSRLTVL.

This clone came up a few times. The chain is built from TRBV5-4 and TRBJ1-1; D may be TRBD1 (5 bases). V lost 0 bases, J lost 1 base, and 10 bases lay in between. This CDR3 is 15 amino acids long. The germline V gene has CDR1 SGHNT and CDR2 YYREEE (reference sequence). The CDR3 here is CASSLVWGKNTEAFF. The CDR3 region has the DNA TGTGCCAGCAGCTTGGTGTGGGGGAAGAACACTGAAGCTTTCTTT.

CDR3 nucleotide sequence: TGTGCCAGTAGGCGGATCGACAGGGGGGATCAGCCCCAGCATTTT. Translated: CASRRIDRGDQPQHF. The chain carries TRBV19 and TRBJ1-5; 9 bases map to TRBD1. With 6 bases clipped from V and 5 bases from J, the junction kept 8 bases outside the gene matches. The CDR3 runs 15 residues. CDR1 is LNHDA, CDR2 SQIVND, per germline (reference sequence).

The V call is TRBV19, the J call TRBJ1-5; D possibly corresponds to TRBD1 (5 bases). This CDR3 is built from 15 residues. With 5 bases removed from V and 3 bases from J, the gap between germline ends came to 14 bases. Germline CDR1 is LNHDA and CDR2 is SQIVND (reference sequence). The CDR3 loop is CASSAKGRNNQPQHF. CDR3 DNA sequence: TGTGCCAGTAGTGCCAAGGGGCGGAACAATCAGCCCCAGCATTTT.

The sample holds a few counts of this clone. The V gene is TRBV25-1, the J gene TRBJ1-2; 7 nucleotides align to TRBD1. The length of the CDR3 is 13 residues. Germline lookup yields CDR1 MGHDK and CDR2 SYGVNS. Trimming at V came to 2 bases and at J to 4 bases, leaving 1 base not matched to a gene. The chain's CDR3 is CASSEDRVYGYTF. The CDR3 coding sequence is TGTGCCAGCAGTGAAGACAGGGTCTATGGCTACACCTTC.

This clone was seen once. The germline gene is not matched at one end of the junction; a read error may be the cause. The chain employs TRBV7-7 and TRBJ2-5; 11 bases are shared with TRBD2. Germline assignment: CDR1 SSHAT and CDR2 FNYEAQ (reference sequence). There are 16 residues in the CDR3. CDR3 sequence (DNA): TGTGCTAGCAGCCGGCGGCGGCTAGCGGGGGGAGAGACCCAGTACTTC. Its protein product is CASSRRRLAGGETQYF.

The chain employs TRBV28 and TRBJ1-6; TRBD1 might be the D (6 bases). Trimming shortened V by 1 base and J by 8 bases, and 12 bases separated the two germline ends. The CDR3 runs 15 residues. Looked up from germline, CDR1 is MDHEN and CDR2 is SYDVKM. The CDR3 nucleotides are TGTGCCAGCAGTTTATCGGGGGGCAGGGATTCACCCCTCCACTTT. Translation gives CASSLSGGRDSPLHF.